Detailed here is one TCR beta chain. This specimen comes from a study of beta chain features in type 1 diabetes. The sequenced template was cDNA made from the entire isolated RNA. The method was immunoSEQ multiplex PCR; TCRdb's version includes in-frame clones alone and lacks a portion of them. The sample holds roughly 240,000 clones, roughly 15% seen once. Each of the CD4+ naive, central memory, regulatory and stem cell-like memory populations was sorted via CD45RO/CCR7/CD25/CD127/CD95/CD27. The CDR3 loop spans 14 amino acids. Per the germline V gene, CDR1 is SGHDN and CDR2 is FVKESK. The sequencing sample was made of naive CD4+ T cells from blood. The origin of this receptor is a woman aged 35 to 49 in good health. The V and J genes are TRBV14 and TRBJ2-5; 7 nucleotides match TRBD2. The J call may be in error: the DNA end matches TRBJ2-7 better. Here the CDR3 reads CASRPSGNYYEQYF. In DNA, the CDR3 is TGTGCCAGCAGACCTAGCGGTAACTACTACGAGCAGTACTTC.